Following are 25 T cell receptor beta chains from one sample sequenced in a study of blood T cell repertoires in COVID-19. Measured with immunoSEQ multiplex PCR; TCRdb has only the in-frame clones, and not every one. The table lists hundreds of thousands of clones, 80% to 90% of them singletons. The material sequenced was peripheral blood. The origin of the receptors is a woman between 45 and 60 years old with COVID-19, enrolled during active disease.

The CDR3 DNA is TGCAGTGCTCGCACCTTTGGTAGGCAGTACTTC. This sequence encodes CSARTFGRQYF. V and J are TRBV20-1 and TRBJ2-7; D not resolved. Trimming shortened V by 5 bases and J by 9 bases, and 14 bases separated the two germline ends. The CDR3 runs 11 residues. Germline values: CDR1 DFQATT, CDR2 SNEGSKA (reference sequence).

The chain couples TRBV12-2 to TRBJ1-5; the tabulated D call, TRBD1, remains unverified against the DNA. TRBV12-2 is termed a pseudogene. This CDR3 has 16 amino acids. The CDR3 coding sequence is TGTGCAAGTCGCTTCCAAAGAGGACAGGGCAATCAGCCCCAGCATTTT. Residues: CASRFQRGQGNQPQHF.

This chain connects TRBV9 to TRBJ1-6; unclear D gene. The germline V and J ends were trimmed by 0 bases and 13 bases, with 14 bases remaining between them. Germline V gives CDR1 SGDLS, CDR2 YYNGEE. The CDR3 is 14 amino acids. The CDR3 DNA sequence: TGTGCCAGCAGCGTAGATGGAGGGAGTTCGCCCCTCCACTTT. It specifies CASSVDGGSSPLHF.

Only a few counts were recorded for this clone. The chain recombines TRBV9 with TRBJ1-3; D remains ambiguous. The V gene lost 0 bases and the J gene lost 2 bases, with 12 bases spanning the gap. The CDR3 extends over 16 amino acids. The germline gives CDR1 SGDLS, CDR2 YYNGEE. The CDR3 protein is CASSVGHGGPGNTIYF. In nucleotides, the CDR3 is TGTGCCAGCAGCGTAGGCCATGGCGGGCCTGGAAACACCATATATTTT.

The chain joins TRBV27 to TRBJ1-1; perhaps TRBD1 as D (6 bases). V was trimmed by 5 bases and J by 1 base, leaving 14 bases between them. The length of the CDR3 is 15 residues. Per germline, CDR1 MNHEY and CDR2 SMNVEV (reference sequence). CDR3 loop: CASSPQLQGNTEAFF. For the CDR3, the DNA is TGTGCCAGCAGTCCGCAATTACAGGGGAACACTGAAGCTTTCTTT.

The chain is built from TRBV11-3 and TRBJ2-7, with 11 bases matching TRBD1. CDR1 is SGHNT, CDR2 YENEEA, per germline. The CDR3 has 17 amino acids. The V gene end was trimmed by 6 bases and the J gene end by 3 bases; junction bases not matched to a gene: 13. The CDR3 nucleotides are TGTGCCAGCAGTCCCGGGACAGGGGGTCCCTCCTACTACGAGCAGTACTTC. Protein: CASSPGTGGPSYYEQYF.

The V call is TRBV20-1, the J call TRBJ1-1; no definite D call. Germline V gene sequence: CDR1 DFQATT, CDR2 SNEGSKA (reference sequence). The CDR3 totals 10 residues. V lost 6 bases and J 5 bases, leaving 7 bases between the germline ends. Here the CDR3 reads CSAVDTEAFF. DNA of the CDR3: TGCAGTGCCGTAGATACTGAAGCTTTCTTT.

For the CDR3, the DNA is TGTGCCAGCAGTGAAGCTGGGGCAGGGTGGCAGCCCCAGCATTTT. It encodes CASSEAGAGWQPQHF. The V gene is TRBV2, the J gene TRBJ1-5; tentative D call: TRBD1 (5 bases). Germline V CDR1 and CDR2: SNHLY, FYNNEI. CDR3 size: 15 residues. Trimming removed 0 bases from V and 7 bases from J, with 13 bases in between.

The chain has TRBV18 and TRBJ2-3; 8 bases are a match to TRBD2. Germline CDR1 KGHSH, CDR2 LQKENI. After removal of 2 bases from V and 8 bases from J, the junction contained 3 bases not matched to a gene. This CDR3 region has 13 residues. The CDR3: CASSPGLAGTQYF. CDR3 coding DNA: TGTGCCAGCTCACCAGGGCTAGCGGGTACGCAGTATTTT.

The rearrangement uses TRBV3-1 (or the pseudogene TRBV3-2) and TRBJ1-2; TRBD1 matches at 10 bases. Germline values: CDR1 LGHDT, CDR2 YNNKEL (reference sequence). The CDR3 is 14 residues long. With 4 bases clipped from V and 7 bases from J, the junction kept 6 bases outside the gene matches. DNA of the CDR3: TGTGCCAGCAGCCTTGAGACAGGGGGCGGTGGCTACACCTTC. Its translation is CASSLETGGGGYTF.

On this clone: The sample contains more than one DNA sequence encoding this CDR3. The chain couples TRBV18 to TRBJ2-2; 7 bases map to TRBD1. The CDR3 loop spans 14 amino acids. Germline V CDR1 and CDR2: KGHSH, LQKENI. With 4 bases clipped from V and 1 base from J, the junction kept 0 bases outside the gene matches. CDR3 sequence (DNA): TGTGCCAGCTCACGGGACAGGAACACCGGGGAGCTGTTTTTT. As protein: CASSRDRNTGELFF.

Written as DNA, the CDR3 is TGTGCCAGCAGCCAATGGAGACAGGTATTCACAGATACGCAGTATTTT. Translation gives CASSQWRQVFTDTQYF. This chain joins TRBV3-1 (or the pseudogene TRBV3-2) and TRBJ2-3, with a possible D match to TRBD1 (6 bases). Trimming removed 2 bases at V and 2 bases at J, with 14 bases between. The CDR3 is 16 residues long. Germline V CDR1 and CDR2: LGHDT, YNNKEL (reference sequence).

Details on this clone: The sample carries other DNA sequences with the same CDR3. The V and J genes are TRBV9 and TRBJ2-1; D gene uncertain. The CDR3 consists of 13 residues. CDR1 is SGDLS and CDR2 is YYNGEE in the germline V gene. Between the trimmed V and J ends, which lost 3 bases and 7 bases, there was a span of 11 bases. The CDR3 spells CASSATSRNEQFF. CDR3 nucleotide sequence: TGTGCCAGCAGCGCCACCTCTAGGAATGAGCAGTTCTTC.

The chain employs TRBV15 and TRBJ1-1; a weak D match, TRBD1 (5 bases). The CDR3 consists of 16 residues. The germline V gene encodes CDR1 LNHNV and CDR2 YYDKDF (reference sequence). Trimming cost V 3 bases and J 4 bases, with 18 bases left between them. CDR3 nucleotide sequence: TGTGCCACCAGCAGCGGGGGTGTGAATGGGGGCACTGAAGCTTTCTTT. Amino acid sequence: CATSSGGVNGGTEAFF.

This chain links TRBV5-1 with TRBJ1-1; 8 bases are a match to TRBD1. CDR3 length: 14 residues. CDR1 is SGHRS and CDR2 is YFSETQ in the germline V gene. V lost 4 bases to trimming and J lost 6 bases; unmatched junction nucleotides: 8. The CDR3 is CASSGGQGLAEAFF. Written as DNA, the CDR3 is TGCGCCAGCAGCGGAGGACAGGGATTAGCTGAAGCTTTCTTT.

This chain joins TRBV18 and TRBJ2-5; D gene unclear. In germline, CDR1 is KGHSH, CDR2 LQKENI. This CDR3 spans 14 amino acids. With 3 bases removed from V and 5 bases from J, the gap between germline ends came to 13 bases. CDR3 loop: CASSPGAGGETQYF. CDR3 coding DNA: TGTGCCAGCTCACCTGGTGCAGGTGGGGAGACCCAGTACTTC.

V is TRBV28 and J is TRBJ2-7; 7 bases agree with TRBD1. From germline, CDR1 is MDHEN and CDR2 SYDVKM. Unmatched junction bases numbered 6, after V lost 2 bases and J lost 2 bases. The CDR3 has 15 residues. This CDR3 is CASSLAARGTYEQYF. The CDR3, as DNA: TGTGCCAGCAGTTTAGCAGCCAGGGGGACCTACGAGCAGTACTTC.

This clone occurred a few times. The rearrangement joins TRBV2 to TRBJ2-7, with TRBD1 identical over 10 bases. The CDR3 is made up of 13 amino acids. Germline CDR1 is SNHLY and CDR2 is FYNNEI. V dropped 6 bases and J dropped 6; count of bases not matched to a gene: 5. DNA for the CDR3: TGTGCCAGCAGGGGGACAGGGGCCCCCGAGCAGTACTTC. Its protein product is CASRGTGAPEQYF.

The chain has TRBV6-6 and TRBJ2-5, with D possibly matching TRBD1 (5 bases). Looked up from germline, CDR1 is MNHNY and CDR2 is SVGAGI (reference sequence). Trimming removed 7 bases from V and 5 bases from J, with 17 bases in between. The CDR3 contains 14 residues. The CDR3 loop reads CASTPQAFEETQYF. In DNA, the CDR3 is TGTGCCAGCACCCCACAGGCCTTCGAGGAGACCCAGTACTTC.

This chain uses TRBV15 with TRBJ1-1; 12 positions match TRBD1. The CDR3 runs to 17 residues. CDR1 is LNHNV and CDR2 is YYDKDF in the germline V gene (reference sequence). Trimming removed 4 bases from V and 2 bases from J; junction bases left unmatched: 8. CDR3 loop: CATSNRDRGRSNTEAFF. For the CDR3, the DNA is TGTGCCACCAGCAACCGGGACAGGGGGCGAAGTAACACTGAAGCTTTCTTT.

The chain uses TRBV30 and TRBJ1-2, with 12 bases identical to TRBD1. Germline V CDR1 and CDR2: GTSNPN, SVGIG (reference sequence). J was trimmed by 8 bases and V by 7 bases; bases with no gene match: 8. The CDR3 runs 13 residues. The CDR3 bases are TGTGCCTACGGGACAGGGGGCTTTAGGGGCTACACCTTC. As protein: CAYGTGGFRGYTF.

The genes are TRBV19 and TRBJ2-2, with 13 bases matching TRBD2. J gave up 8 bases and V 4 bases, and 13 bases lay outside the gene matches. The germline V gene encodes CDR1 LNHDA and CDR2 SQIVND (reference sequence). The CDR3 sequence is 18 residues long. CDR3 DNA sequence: TGTGCCAGTAGTACGAGGACTAGCGGGAGAGTTGTTCCGGGGGAGCTGTTTTTT. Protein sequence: CASSTRTSGRVVPGELFF.

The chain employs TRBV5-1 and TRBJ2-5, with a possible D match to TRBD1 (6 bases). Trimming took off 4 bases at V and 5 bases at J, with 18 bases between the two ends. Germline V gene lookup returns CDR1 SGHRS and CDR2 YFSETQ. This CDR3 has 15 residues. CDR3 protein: CASSLSGQFTETQYF. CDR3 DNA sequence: TGCGCCAGCAGCCTCTCGGGACAATTCACGGAGACCCAGTACTTC.

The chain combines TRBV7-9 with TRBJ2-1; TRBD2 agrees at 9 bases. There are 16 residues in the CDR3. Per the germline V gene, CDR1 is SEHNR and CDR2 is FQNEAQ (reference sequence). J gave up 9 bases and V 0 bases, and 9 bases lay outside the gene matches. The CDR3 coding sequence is TGTGCCAGCAGCTTAGCTGTGGCGGGAGGGCCCGGTGAGCAGTTCTTC. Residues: CASSLAVAGGPGEQFF.

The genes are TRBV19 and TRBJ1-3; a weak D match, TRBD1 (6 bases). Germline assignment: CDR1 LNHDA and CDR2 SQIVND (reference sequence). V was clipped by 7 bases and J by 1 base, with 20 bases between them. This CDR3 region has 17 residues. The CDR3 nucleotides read TGTGCCAGTACTCAATGGGGACATCGGGGTTCTGGAAACACCATATATTTT. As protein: CASTQWGHRGSGNTIYF.